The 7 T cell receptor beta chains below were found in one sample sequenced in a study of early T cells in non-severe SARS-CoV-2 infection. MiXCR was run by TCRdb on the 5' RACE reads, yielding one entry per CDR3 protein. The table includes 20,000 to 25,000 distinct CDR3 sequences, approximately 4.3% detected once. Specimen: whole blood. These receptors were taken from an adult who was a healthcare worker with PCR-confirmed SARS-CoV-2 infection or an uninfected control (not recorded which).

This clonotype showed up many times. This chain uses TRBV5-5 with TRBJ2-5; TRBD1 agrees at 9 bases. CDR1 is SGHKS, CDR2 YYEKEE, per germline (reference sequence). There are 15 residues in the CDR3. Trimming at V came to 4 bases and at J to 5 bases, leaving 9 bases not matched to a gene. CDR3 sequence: CASSPTNRGLETQYF. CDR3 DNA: TGTGCCAGCAGCCCCACAAACAGGGGGCTGGAGACCCAGTACTTC. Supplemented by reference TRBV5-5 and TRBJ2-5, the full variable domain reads DAGVTQSPTHLIKTRGQQVTLRCSPISGHKSVSWYQQVLGQGPQFIFQYYEKEERGRGNFPDRFSARQFPNYSSELNVNALLLGDSALYLCASSPTNRGLETQYFGPGTRLLVL.

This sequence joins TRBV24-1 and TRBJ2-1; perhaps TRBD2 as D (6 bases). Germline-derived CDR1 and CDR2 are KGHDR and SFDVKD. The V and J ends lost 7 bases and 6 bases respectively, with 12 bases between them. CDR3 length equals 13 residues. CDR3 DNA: TGTGCCACCAGGGCTAGCGCGGGCAATGAGCAGTTCTTC. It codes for CATRASAGNEQFF.

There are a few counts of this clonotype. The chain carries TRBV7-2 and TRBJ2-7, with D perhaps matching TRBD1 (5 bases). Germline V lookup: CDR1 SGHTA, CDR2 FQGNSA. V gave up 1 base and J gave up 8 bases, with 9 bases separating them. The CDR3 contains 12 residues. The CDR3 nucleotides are TGTGCCAGCAGCTTAGGGAGACAGAAGCAGTACTTC. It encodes CASSLGRQKQYF.

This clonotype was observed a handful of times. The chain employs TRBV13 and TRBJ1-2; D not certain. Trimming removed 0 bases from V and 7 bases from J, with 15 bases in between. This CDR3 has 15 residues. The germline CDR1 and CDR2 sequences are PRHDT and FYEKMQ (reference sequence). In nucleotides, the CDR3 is TGTGCCAGCAGCTTAGGCGAGGCTAAGATAAGTGGCTACACCTTC. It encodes CASSLGEAKISGYTF.

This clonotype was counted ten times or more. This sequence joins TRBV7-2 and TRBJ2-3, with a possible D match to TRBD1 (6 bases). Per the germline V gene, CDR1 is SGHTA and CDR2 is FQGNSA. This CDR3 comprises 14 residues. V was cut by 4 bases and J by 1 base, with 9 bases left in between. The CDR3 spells CASSSDSGTDTQYF. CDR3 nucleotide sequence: TGTGCCAGCAGCTCGGACAGCGGCACAGATACGCAGTATTTT.

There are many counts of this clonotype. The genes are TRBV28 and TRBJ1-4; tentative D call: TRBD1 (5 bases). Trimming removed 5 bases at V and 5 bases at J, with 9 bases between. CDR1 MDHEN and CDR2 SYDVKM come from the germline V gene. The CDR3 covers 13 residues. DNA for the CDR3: TGTGCCAGCAGTATGACAGTAAATGAAAAACTGTTTTTT. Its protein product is CASSMTVNEKLFF. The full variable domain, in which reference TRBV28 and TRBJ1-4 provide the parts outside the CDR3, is DVKVTQSSRYLVKRTGEKVFLECVQDMDHENMFWYRQDPGLGLRLIYFSYDVKMKEKGDIPEGYSVSREKKERFSLILESASTNQTSMYLCASSMTVNEKLFFGSGTQLSVL.

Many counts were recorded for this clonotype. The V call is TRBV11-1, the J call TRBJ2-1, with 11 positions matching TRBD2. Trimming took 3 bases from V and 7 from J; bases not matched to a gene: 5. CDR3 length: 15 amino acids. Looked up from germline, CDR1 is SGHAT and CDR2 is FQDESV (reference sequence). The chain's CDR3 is CASSLASGRTNEQFF. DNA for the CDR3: TGTGCCAGCAGCTTGGCTAGCGGGAGGACGAATGAGCAGTTCTTC.